One sample yielded the 8 T cell receptor beta chains listed below, sequenced in a study of T cell repertoires in cytomegalovirus infection. TCRdb redid the calling of the reads with MiXCR, one entry per CDR3 protein. Of some 590,000 distinct CDR3 sequences listed, approximately 40% are singletons. These TCRs' antigens remain unknown. The material was cultured PBMCs, obtained from culture after CMV antigen stimulation. These receptors were obtained from a human donor in good health (CMV status not recorded). Some clones in this sample may be carry-over from other donors' samples.

This clonotype was observed many times. The chain joins TRBV7-2 to TRBJ2-1; D might be TRBD2 (5 bases). V was shortened by 5 bases and J by 9 bases, with 14 bases between the two germline ends. The CDR3 extends over 13 amino acids. The germline gives CDR1 SGHTA, CDR2 FQGNSA. CDR3: CASSPSSRAEQFF. As DNA, the CDR3 is TGTGCCAGCAGCCCCTCGTCGCGGGCTGAGCAGTTCTTC.

This chain joins TRBV7-2 and TRBJ2-7; D gene ambiguous. The length of the CDR3 is 13 residues. V shed 5 bases and J shed 6 bases, with 14 bases lying between them. Germline V lookup: CDR1 SGHTA, CDR2 FQGNSA. Here the CDR3 reads CASSKQEVGEQYF. Written as DNA, the CDR3 is TGTGCCAGCAGCAAGCAAGAGGTCGGCGAGCAGTACTTC.

This clonotype was counted only a few times. The V and J genes are TRBV7-8 and TRBJ2-7; 12 bases map to TRBD2. Germline CDR1 is SGHVS and CDR2 is FQNEAQ. This CDR3 contains 17 residues. Trimming at V came to 5 bases and at J to 4 bases, leaving 12 bases not matched to a gene. The DNA of the CDR3 is TGTGCCAGCAGCGTGGGACTAGCGGGTTACAATAGGTACGAGCAGTACTTC. It is translated as CASSVGLAGYNRYEQYF.

The V call is TRBV18, the J call TRBJ2-7; 9 positions agree with TRBD2. The junction had 7 bases not matched to a gene; V was cut back by 5 bases and J by 2 bases. The CDR3 has 15 amino acids. Per germline, CDR1 KGHSH and CDR2 LQKENI. CDR3 nucleotide sequence: TGTGCCAGCTCAGCCGGACTAGCGTCTACCTACGAGCAGTACTTC. Protein sequence: CASSAGLASTYEQYF. The full variable domain, in which reference TRBV18 and TRBJ2-7 provide the parts outside the CDR3, is NAGVMQNPRHLVRRRGQEARLRCSPMKGHSHVYWYRQLPEEGLKFMVYLQKENIIDESGMPKERFSAEFPKEGPSILRIQQVVRGDSAAYFCASSAGLASTYEQYFGPGTRLTVT.

The rearrangement uses TRBV25-1 and TRBJ1-5, with TRBD1 as a possible D gene (5 bases). There are 13 residues in the CDR3. V was shortened by 7 bases and J by 2 bases, with 9 bases between the two germline ends. Germline V gene sequence: CDR1 MGHDK, CDR2 SYGVNS. CDR3 nucleotides: TGTGCCAGCAAGGGGCAGGGCAATCAGCCCCAGCATTTT. Its translation: CASKGQGNQPQHF.

A note on this clonotype: Germline and junction disagree at one end, which may indicate a read error. The genes are TRBV7-8 and TRBJ2-2; TRBD1 might be the D (7 bases). The CDR3 length is 15 residues. From germline, CDR1 is SGHVS and CDR2 FQNEAQ. CDR3 DNA sequence: TGTGCCAGCAGCCAGGAGACAGGGTGGGCCGGGGGGCTGTTTTTT. Residues: CASSQETGWAGGLFF.

This clonotype has only a few counts. This sequence joins TRBV20-1 and TRBJ2-3; D tentatively fits TRBD1 or TRBD2 (5 bases each). The ends were cut back, 2 bases at V and 5 bases at J, with 8 bases in the middle. The V gene's germline CDR1 is DFQATT and CDR2 SNEGSKA (reference sequence). This CDR3 region has 12 residues. The CDR3 region has the DNA TGCAGTGCTAGACTTGGGGGAGATACGCAGTATTTT. It translates to CSARLGGDTQYF.

CDR3 sequence: CASSLPDRGGGAFF. CDR3 bases: TGTGCCAGCAGCTTACCGGACAGGGGGGGGGGAGCTTTCTTT. The rearrangement links TRBV11-3 to TRBJ1-1, with TRBD1 identical over 10 bases. CDR3 length: 14 amino acids. J gave up 10 bases and V 2 bases, and 7 bases lay outside the gene matches. Germline assignment: CDR1 SGHNT and CDR2 YENEEA.